The 5 T cell receptor beta chains presented below share a single source sample, sequenced in a study of blood T cell repertoires in COVID-19. The assay was immunoSEQ multiplex PCR, and TCRdb's table has in-frame clones only and misses some. Here the sample spans more than 200,000 clones, 70% to 85% being singletons. The specimen sequenced was PBMCs or T cells enriched from blood (not recorded which). These receptors all stem from a man aged 60 to 75 who had recovered from COVID-19.

The chain combines TRBV5-1 with TRBJ2-5; maybe TRBD2 (5 bases). V gave up 4 bases and J gave up 3 bases, with 16 bases separating them. CDR3 size: 15 residues. From germline, CDR1 is SGHRS and CDR2 YFSETQ. The CDR3 loop is CASSVFAGGEETQYF. In nucleotides, the CDR3 is TGCGCCAGCAGCGTCTTTGCGGGTGGCGAAGAGACCCAGTACTTC.

V and J are TRBV6-5 and TRBJ1-2; D is possibly TRBD1 (6 bases). The CDR3 totals 13 residues. Trimming left V 6 bases short and J 3 bases short, with 11 bases between. CDR1 is MNHEY and CDR2 is SVGAGI in the germline V gene. CDR3 protein: CASRPGQDYGYTF. In DNA, the CDR3 is TGTGCCAGCAGACCGGGACAAGACTATGGCTACACCTTC.

The rearrangement links TRBV4-3 to TRBJ2-2; D unresolved. CDR1 LGHNA and CDR2 YSLEER come from the germline V gene. V dropped 4 bases and J dropped 4 bases, with 10 bases sitting between them. The CDR3 is made up of 14 amino acids. Here the CDR3 reads CASSLVALTGELFF. CDR3 nucleotides: TGCGCCAGCAGCCTCGTAGCCCTCACCGGGGAGCTGTTTTTT.

This chain uses TRBV7-9 with TRBJ2-7, with D perhaps matching TRBD1 (6 bases). Germline values: CDR1 SEHNR, CDR2 FQNEAQ (reference sequence). CDR3 length: 12 residues. V was shortened by 5 bases and J by 7 bases, with 12 bases between the two germline ends. CDR3 nucleotides: TGTGCCAGCAGCCTACAGGGTTGGGAGCAGTACTTC. Its protein is CASSLQGWEQYF.

The chain links TRBV24-1 to TRBJ2-5; 11 bases map to TRBD2. Germline lookup yields CDR1 KGHDR and CDR2 SFDVKD. V lost 4 bases to trimming and J lost 2 bases; unmatched junction nucleotides: 8. There are 17 residues in the CDR3. CDR3 nucleotides: TGTGCCACCAGTGAGGCCGGGACTAGCGGCTATCAAGAGACCCAGTACTTC. Amino acid sequence: CATSEAGTSGYQETQYF.